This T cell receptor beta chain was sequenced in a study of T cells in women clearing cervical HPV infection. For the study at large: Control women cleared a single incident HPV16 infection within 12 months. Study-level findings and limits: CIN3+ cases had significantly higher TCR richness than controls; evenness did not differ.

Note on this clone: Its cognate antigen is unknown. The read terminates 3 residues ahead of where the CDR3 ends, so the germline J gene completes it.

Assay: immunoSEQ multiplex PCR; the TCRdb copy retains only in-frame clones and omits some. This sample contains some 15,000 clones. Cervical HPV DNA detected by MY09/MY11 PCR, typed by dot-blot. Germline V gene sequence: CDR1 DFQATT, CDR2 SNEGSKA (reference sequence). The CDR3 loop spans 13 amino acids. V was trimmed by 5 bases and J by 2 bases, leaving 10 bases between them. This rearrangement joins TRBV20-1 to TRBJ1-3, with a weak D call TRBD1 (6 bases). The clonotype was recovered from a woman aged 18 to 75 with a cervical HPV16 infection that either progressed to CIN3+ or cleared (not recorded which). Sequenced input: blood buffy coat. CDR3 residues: CSARQVPGNTIYF. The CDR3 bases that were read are TGCAGTGCTCGACAGGTCCCTGGAAACACC.